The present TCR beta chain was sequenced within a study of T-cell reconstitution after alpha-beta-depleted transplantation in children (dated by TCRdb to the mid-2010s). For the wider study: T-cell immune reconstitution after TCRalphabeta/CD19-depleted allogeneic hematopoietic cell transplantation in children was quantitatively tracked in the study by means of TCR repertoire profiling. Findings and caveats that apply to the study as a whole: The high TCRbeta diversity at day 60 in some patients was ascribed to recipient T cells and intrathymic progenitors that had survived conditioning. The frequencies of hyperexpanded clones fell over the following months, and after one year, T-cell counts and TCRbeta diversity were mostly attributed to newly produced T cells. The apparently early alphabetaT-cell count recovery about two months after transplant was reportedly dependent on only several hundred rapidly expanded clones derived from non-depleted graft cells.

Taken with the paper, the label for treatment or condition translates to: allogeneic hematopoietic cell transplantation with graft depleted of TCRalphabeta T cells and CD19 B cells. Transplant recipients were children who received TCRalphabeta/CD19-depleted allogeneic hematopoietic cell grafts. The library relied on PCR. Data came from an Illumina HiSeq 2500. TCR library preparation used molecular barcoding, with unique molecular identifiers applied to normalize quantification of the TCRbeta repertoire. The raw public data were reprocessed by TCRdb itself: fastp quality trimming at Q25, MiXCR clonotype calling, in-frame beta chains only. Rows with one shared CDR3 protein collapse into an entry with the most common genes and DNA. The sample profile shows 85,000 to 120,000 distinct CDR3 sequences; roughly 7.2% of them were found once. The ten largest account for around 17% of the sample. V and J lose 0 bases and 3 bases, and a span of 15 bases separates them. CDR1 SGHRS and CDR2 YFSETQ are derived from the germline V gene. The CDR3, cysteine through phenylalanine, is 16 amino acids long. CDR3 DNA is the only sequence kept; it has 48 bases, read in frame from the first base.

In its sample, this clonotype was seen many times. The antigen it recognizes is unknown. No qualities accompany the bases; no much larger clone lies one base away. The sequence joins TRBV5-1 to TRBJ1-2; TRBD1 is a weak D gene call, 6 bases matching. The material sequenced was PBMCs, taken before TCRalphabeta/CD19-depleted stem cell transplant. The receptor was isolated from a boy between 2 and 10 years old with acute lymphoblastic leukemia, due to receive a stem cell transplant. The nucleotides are TGCGCCAGCAGCTTGGGGCTGGGGGCGCGTGACTATGGCTACACCTTC. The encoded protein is CASSLGLGARDYGYTF. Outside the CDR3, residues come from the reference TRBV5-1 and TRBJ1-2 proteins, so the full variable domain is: KAGVTQTPRYLIKTRGQQVTLSCSPISGHRSVSWYQQTPGQGLQFLFEYFSETQRNKGNFPGRFSGRQFSNSRSEMNVSTLELGDSALYLCASSLGLGARDYGYTFGSGTRLTVV.